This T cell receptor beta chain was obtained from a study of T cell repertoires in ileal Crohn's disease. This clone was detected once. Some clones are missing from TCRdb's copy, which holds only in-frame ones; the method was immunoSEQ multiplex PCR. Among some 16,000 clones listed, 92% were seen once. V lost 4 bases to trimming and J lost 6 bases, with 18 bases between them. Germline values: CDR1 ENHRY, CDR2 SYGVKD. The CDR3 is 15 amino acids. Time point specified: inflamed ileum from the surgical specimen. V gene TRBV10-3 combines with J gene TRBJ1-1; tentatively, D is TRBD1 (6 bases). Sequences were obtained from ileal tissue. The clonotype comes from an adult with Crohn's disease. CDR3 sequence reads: CAISGTVGELSEAFF. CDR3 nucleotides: TGTGCCATCAGTGGGACAGTCGGCGAGTTGTCTGAAGCTTTCTTT.